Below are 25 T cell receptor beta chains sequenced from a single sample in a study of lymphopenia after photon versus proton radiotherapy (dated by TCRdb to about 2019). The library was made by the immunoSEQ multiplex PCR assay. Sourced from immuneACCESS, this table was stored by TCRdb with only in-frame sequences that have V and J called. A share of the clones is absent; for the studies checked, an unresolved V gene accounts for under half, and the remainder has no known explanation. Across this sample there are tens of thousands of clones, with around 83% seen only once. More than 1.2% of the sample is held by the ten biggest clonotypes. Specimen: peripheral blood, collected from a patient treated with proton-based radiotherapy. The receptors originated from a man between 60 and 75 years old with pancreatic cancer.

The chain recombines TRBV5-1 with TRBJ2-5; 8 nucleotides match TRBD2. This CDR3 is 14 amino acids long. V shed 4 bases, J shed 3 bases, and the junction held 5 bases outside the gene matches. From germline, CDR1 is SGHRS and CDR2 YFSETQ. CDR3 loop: CASSADSGKETQYF. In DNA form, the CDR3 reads TGCGCCAGCAGCGCCGATAGCGGGAAAGAGACCCAGTACTTC. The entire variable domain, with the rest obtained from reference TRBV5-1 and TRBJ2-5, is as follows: KAGVTQTPRYLIKTRGQQVTLSCSPISGHRSVSWYQQTPGQGLQFLFEYFSETQRNKGNFPGRFSGRQFSNSRSEMNVSTLELGDSALYLCASSADSGKETQYFGPGTRLLVL.

The DNA for the CDR3 is TGTGCCAGCAGGAGATCCGGGAGCGGCGACGAGCAGTACTTC. Translating gives CASRRSGSGDEQYF. This sequence joins TRBV11-3 and TRBJ2-7, with D maybe TRBD2 (6 bases). The CDR3 has 14 amino acids. From germline, CDR1 is SGHNT and CDR2 YENEEA. V was shortened by 6 bases and J by 5 bases, with 17 bases between the two germline ends.

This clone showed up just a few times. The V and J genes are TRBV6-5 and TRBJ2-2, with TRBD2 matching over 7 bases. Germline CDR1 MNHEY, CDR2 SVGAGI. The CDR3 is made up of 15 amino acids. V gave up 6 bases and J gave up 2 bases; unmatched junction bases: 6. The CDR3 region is CASSPRAGNTGELFF. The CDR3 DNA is TGTGCCAGCAGCCCTAGAGCGGGAAACACCGGGGAGCTGTTTTTT.

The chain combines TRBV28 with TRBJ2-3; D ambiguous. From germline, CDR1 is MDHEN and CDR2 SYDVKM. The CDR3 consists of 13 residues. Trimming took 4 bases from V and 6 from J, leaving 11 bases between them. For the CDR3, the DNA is TGTGCCAGCAGTTCGGCGACGTCCGATACGCAGTATTTT. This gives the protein CASSSATSDTQYF.

The CDR3 DNA sequence: TGTGCCAGCAGCTTAGCGCTGGGGCAGTTCTATGGCTACACCTTC. Residues: CASSLALGQFYGYTF. The genes are TRBV5-5 and TRBJ1-2, with a weak D call TRBD1 (5 bases). CDR1 SGHKS and CDR2 YYEKEE come from the germline V gene (reference sequence). Trimming cost V 2 bases and J 4 bases, with 15 bases left between them. The CDR3 has 15 residues.

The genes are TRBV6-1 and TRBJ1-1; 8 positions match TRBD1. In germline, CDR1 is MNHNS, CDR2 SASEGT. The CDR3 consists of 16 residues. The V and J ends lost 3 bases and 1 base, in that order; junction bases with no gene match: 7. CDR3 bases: TGTGCCAGCAGTGACCGCGTAGGGACAGGGAACACTGAAGCTTTCTTT. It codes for CASSDRVGTGNTEAFF.

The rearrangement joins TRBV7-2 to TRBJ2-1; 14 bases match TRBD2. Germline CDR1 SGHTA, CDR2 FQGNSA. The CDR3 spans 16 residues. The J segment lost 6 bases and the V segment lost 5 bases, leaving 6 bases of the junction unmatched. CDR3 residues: CASSLVGTSGSNEQFF. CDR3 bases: TGTGCCAGCAGCCTCGTAGGGACTAGCGGGAGCAATGAGCAGTTCTTC. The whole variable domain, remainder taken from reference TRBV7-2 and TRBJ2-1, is GAGVSQSPSNKVTEKGKDVELRCDPISGHTALYWYRQSLGQGLEFLIYFQGNSAPDKSGLPSDRFSAERTGGSVSTLTIQRTQQEDSAVYLCASSLVGTSGSNEQFFGPGTRLTVL.

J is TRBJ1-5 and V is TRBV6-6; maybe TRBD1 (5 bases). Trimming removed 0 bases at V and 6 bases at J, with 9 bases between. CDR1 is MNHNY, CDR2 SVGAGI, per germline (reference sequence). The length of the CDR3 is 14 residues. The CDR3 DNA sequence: TGTGCCAGCAGTTACTCCCGGGGCCGTCAGCCCCAGCATTTT. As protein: CASSYSRGRQPQHF.

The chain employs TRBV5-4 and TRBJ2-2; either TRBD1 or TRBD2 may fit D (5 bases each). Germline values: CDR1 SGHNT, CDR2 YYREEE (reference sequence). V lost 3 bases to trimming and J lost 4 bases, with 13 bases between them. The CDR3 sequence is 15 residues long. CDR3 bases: TGTGCCAGCAGCTCCGGGACCTTGGGCACCGGGGAGCTGTTTTTT. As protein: CASSSGTLGTGELFF.

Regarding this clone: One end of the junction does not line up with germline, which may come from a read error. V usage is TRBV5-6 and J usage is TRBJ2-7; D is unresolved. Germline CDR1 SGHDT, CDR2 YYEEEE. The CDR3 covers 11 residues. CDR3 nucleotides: TGTGCCAGCAGCTTAGGGTTTACGATCCACTTC. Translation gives CASSLGFTIHF. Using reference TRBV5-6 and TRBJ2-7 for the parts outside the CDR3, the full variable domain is DAGVTQSPTHLIKTRGQQVTLRCSPKSGHDTVSWYQQALGQGPQFIFQYYEEEERQRGNFPDRFSGHQFPNYSSELNVNALLLGDSALYLCASSLGFTIHFGPGTRLTVT.

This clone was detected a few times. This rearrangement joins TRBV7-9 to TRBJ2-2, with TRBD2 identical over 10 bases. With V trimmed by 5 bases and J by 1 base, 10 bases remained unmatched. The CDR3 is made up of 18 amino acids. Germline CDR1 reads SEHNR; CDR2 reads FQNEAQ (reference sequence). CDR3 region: CASSPKLRLAGNTGELFF. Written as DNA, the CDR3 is TGTGCCAGCAGCCCAAAACTTAGACTAGCGGGGAACACCGGGGAGCTGTTTTTT.

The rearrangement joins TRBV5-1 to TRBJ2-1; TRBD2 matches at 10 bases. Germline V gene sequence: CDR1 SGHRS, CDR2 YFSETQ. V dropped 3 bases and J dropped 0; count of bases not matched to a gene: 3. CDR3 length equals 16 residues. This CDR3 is CASSSASGGSYNEQFF. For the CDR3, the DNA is TGCGCCAGCAGCTCCGCTAGCGGGGGCTCCTACAATGAGCAGTTCTTC.

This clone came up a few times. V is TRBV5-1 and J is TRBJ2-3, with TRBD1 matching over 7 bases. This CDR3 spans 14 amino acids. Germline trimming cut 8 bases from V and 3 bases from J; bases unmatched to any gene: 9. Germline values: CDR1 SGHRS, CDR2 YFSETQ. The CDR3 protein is CASCSGGRTDTQYF. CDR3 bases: TGCGCCAGTTGCTCAGGGGGAAGAACAGATACGCAGTATTTT. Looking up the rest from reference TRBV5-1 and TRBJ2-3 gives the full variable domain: KAGVTQTPRYLIKTRGQQVTLSCSPISGHRSVSWYQQTPGQGLQFLFEYFSETQRNKGNFPGRFSGRQFSNSRSEMNVSTLELGDSALYLCASCSGGRTDTQYFGPGTRLTVL.

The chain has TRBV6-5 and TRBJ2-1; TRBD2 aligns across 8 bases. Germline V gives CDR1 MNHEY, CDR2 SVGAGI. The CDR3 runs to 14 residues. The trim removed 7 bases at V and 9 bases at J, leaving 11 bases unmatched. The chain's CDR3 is CASKSAGGHTEQFF. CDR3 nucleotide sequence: TGTGCCAGCAAGTCGGCGGGAGGTCACACTGAGCAGTTCTTC.

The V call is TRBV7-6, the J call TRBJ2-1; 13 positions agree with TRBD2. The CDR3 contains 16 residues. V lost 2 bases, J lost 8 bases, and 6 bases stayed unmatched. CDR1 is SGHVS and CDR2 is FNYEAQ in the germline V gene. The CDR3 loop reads CASSLRLAGGGDEQFF. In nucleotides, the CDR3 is TGTGCCAGCAGCTTAAGACTAGCGGGAGGCGGGGATGAGCAGTTCTTC.

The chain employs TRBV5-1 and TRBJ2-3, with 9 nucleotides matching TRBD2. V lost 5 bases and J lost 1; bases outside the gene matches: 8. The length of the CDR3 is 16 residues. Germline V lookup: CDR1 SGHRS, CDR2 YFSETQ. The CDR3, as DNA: TGCGCCAGCAGAAGTCAAGCGGGAGGTGGCACAGATACGCAGTATTTT. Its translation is CASRSQAGGGTDTQYF.

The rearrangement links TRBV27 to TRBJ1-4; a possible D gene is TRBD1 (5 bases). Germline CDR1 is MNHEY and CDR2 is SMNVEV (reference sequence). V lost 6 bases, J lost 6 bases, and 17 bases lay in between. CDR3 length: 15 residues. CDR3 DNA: TGTGCCAGCAGACAGTGGACCTCGGGGGATGAAAAACTGTTTTTT. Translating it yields CASRQWTSGDEKLFF.

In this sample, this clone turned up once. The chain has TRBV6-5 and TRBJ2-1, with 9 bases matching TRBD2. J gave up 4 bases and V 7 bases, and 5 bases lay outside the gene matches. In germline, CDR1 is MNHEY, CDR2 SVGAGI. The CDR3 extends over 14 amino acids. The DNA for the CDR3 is TGTGCCAGCAAATTAGCGGGAGCTTACAATGAGCAGTTCTTC. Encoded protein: CASKLAGAYNEQFF.

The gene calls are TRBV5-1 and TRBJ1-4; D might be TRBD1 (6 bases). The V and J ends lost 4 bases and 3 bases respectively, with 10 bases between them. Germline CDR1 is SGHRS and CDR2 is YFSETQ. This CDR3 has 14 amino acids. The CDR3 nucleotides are TGCGCCAGCAGCAGACCAGGGGCTAATGAAAAACTGTTTTTT. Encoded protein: CASSRPGANEKLFF. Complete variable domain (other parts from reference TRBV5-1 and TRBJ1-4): KAGVTQTPRYLIKTRGQQVTLSCSPISGHRSVSWYQQTPGQGLQFLFEYFSETQRNKGNFPGRFSGRQFSNSRSEMNVSTLELGDSALYLCASSRPGANEKLFFGSGTQLSVL.

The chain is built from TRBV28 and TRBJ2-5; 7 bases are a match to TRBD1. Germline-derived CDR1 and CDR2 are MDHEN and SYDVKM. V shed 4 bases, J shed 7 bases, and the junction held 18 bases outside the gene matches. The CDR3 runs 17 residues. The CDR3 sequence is CASSYLATGLTDGTQYF. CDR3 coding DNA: TGTGCCAGCAGTTACCTGGCGACAGGGCTAACTGATGGGACCCAGTACTTC.

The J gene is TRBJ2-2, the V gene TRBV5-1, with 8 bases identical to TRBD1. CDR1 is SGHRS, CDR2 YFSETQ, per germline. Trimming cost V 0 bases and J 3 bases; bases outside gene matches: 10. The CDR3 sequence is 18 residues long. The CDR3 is CASSLGPTGTGYTGELFF. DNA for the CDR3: TGCGCCAGCAGCTTGGGCCCCACCGGGACAGGATACACCGGGGAGCTGTTTTTT.

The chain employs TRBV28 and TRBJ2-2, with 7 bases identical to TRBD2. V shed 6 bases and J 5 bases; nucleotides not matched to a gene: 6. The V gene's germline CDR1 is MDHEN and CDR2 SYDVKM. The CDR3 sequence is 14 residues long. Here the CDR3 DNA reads TGTGCCAGCAGGGCGGGAGTGTGGACCGGGGAGCTGTTTTTT. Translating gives CASRAGVWTGELFF.

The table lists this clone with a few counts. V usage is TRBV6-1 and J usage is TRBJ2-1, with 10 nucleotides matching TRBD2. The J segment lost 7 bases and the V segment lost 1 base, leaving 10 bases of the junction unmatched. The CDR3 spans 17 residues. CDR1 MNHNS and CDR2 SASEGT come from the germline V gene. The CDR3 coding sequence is TGTGCCAGCAGTGAAGGTCGAGCGGGAGGGCTGGGGAATGAGCAGTTCTTC. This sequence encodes CASSEGRAGGLGNEQFF.

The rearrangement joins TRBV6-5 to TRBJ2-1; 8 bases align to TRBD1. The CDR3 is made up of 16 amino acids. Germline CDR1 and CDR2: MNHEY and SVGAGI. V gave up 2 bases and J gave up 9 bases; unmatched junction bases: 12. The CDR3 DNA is TGTGCCAGCAGTTACAGACAGGGGTCCATAGTGGGTGAGCAGTTCTTC. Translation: CASSYRQGSIVGEQFF.

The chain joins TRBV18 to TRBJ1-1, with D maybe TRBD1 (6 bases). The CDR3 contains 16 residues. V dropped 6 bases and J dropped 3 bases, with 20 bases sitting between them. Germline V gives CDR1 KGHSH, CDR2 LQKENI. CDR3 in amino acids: CASSRDTMTTHTEAFF. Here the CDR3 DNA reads TGTGCCAGCTCCCGGGACACAATGACGACCCACACTGAAGCTTTCTTT.